Described below is a single T cell receptor beta chain sequence and its context. Its antigen is not known. This sample stems from a study of breast tumors, draining lymph nodes, adjacent tissues. Study outcomes and limitations: Data only fit, rather than demonstrated, lymph node origin of most tumor T cells. Tumors had less TCR diversity than lymph nodes, more than nontumor tissue. Most tumor T cells seemingly derive from lymph node, then expand in tumor. Luminal-like breast cancer showed significantly higher tumor–nontumor repertoire similarity than basal-like.

MiXCR, run by TCRdb on the multiplex PCR reads, gives a single entry per CDR3 protein. The table lists 20,000 to 30,000 distinct CDR3 sequences, around 68% of them singletons. J was trimmed by 3 bases and V by 4 bases; bases with no gene match: 3. This CDR3 spans 14 amino acids. Germline assignment: CDR1 SNHLY and CDR2 FYNNEI. The receptor was isolated from a female donor with breast cancer. Some clones in this sample may be carry-over from other donors' samples. The material sequenced was tumor-adjacent breast tissue. This rearrangement joins TRBV2 to TRBJ1-5; TRBD1 matches 7 bases. The CDR3 DNA reads TGTGCCAGCAGTGCTGGGACAGTCAATCAGCCCCAGCATTTT. This encodes CASSAGTVNQPQHF. Based on the CDR3 plus reference TRBV2 and TRBJ1-5, the full variable domain is EPEVTQTPSHQVTQMGQEVILRCVPISNHLYFYWYRQILGQKVEFLVSFYNNEISEKSEIFDDQFSVERPDGSNFTLKIRSTKLEDSAMYFCASSAGTVNQPQHFGDGTRLSIL.